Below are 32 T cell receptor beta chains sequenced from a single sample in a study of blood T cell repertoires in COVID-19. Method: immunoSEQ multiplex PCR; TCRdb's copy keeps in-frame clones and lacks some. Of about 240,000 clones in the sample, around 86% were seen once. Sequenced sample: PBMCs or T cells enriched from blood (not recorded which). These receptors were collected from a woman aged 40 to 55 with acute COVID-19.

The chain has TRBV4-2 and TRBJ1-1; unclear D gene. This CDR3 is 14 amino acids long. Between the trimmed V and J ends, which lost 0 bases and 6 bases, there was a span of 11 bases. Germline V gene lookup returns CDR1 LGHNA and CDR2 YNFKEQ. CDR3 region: CASSQDRKRPEAFF. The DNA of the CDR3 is TGTGCCAGCAGCCAAGACAGGAAAAGGCCTGAAGCTTTCTTT.

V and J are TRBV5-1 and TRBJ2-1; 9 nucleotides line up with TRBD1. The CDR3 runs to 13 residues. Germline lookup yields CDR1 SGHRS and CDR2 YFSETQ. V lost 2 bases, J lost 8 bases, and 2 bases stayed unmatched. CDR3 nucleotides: TGCGCCAGCAGCTTCCGACAGGGGGATGAGCAGTTCTTC. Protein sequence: CASSFRQGDEQFF.

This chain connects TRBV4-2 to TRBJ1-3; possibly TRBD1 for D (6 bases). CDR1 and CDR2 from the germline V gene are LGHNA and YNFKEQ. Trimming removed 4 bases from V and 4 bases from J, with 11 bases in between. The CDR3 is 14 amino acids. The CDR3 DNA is TGTGCCAGCAGCCCCCAGGGGCAGGGAAACACCATATATTTT. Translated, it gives CASSPQGQGNTIYF.

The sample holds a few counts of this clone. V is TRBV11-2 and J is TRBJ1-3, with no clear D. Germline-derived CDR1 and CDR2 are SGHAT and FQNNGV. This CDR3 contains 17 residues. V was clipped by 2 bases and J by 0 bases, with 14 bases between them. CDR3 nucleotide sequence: TGTGCCAGCAGCTTATCCTTCGGGAGCGGCTCTGGAAACACCATATATTTT. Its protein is CASSLSFGSGSGNTIYF. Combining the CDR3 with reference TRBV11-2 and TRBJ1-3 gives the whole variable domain EAGVAQSPRYKIIEKRQSVAFWCNPISGHATLYWYQQILGQGPKLLIQFQNNGVVDDSQLPKDRFSAERLKGVDSTLKIQPAKLEDSAVYLCASSLSFGSGSGNTIYFGEGSWLTVV.

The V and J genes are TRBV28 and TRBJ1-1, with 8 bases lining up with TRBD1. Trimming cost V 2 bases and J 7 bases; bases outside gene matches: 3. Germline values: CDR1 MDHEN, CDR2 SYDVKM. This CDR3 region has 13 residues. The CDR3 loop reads CASSLRQGYEAFF. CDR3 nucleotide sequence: TGTGCCAGCAGTTTACGACAGGGGTATGAAGCTTTCTTT.

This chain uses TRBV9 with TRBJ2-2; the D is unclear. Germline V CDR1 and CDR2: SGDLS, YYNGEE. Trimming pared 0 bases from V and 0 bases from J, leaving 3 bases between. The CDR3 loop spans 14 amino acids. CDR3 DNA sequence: TGTGCCAGCAGCGTAGTTACGAACACCGGGGAGCTGTTTTTT. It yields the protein CASSVVTNTGELFF.

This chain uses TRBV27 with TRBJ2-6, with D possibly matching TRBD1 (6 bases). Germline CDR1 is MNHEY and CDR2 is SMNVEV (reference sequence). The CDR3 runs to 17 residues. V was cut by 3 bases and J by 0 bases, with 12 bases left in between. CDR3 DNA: TGTGCCAGCAGTTTGTACAGGGTACCCTCTGGGGCCAACGTCCTGACTTTC. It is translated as CASSLYRVPSGANVLTF.

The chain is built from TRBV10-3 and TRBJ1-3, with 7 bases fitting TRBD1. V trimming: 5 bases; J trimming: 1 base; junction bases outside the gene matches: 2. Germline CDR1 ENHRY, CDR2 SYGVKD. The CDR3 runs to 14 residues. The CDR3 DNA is TGTGCCATCAGTCAGACAGGGTCTGGAAACACCATATATTTT. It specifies CAISQTGSGNTIYF.

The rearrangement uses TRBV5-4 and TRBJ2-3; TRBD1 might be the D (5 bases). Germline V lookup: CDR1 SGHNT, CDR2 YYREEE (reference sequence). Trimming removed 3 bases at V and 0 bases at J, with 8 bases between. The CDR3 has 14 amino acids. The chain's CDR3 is CASSSQESTDTQYF. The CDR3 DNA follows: TGTGCCAGCAGCTCACAGGAAAGCACAGATACGCAGTATTTT.

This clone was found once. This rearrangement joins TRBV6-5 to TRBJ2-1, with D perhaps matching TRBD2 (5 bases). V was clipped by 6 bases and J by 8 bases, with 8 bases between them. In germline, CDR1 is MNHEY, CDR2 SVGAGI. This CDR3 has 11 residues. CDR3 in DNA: TGTGCCAGCAGACACGGGGATGAGCAGTTCTTC. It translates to CASRHGDEQFF.

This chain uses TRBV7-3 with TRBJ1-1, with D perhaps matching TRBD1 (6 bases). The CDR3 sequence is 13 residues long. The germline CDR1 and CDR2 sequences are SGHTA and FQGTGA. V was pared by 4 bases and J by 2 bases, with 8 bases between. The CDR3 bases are TGTGCCAGCAGCTCGGACAGAAACACTGAAGCTTTCTTT. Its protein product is CASSSDRNTEAFF.

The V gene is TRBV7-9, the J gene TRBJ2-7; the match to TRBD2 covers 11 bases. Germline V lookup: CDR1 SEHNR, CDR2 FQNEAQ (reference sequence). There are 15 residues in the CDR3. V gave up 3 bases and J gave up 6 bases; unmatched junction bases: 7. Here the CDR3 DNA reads TGTGCCAGCAGCTTCGCTAGCGGGAGGTTGATCGAGCAGTACTTC. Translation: CASSFASGRLIEQYF.

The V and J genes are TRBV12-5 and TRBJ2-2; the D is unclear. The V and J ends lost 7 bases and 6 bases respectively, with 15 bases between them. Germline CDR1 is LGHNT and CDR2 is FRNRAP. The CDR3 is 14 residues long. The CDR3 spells CASDHPKRSGELFF. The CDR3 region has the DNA TGTGCTAGTGACCACCCGAAACGGTCCGGGGAGCTGTTTTTT.

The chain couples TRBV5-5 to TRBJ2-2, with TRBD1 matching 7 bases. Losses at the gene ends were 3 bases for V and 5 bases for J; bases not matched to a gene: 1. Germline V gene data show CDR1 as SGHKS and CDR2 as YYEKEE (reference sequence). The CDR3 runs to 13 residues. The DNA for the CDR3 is TGTGCCAGCAGCTCACAGGGGACCGGGGAGCTGTTTTTT. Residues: CASSSQGTGELFF.

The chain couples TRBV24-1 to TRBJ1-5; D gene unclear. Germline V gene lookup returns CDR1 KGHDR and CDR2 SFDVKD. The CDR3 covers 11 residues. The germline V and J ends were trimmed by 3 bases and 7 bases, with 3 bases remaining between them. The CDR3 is CATSDSQPQHF. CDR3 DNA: TGTGCCACCAGTGATAGCCAGCCCCAGCATTTT.

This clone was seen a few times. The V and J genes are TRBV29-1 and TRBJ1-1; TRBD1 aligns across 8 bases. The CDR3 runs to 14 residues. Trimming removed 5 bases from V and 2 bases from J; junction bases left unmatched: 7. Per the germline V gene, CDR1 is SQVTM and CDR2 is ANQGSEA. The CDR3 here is CSVYKGQENTEAFF. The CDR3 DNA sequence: TGCAGCGTTTACAAGGGACAGGAAAACACTGAAGCTTTCTTT.

Here the CDR3 reads CASSGIQSYNEQFF. The CDR3 nucleotides are TGTGCCAGTAGCGGGATCCAATCCTACAATGAGCAGTTCTTC. The genes are TRBV19 and TRBJ2-1, with D perhaps matching TRBD2 (5 bases). V shed 6 bases and J shed 1 base, with 10 bases lying between them. The germline CDR1 and CDR2 sequences are LNHDA and SQIVND (reference sequence). This CDR3 comprises 14 residues. Variable domain in full (rest from reference TRBV19 and TRBJ2-1): DGGITQSPKYLFRKEGQNVTLSCEQNLNHDAMYWYRQDPGQGLRLIYYSQIVNDFQKGDIAEGYSVSREKKESFPLTVTSAQKNPTAFYLCASSGIQSYNEQFFGPGTRLTVL.

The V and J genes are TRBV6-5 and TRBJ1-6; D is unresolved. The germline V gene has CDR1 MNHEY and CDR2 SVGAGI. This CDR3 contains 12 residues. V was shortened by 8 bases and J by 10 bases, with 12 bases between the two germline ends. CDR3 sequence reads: CASSFGESPLHF. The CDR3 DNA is TGTGCCAGCTCTTTCGGGGAATCACCCCTCCACTTT.

CDR3 sequence (DNA): TGTGCCATCAGTGAGCCGGGACAGGGCGGTTCACCCCTCCACTTT. This codes for CAISEPGQGGSPLHF. The gene calls are TRBV10-3 and TRBJ1-6; TRBD1 matches at 9 bases. There are 15 residues in the CDR3. V shed 2 bases and J 9 bases; nucleotides not matched to a gene: 5. The germline gives CDR1 ENHRY, CDR2 SYGVKD.

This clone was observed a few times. The CDR3 bases are TGCGCCAGCGGGTTAAGCGGGAGTGACACCGGGGAGCTGTTTTTT. Amino acids: CASGLSGSDTGELFF. This chain uses TRBV5-1 with TRBJ2-2; TRBD2 matches at 8 bases. The CDR3 consists of 15 residues. V lost 7 bases, J lost 3 bases, and 8 bases stayed unmatched. Germline V CDR1 and CDR2: SGHRS, YFSETQ.

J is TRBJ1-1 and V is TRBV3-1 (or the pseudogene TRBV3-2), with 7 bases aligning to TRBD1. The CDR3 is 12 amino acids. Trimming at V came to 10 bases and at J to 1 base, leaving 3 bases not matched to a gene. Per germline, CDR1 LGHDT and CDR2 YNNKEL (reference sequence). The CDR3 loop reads CATRQGNTEAFF. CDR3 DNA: TGTGCCACCCGACAGGGGAACACTGAAGCTTTCTTT.

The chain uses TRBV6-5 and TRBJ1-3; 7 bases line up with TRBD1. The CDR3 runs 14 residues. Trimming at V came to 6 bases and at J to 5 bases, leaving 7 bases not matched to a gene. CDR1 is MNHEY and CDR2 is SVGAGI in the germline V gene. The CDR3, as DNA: TGTGCCAGCAGCCCAAGACAGGGAAGAAACACCATATATTTT. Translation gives CASSPRQGRNTIYF.

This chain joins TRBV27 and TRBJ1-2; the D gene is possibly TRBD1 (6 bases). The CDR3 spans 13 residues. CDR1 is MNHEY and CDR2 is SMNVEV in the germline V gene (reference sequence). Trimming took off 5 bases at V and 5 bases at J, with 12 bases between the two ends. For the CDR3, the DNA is TGTGCCAGCAGTGACAGGTCCTATTATGGCTACACCTTC. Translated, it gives CASSDRSYYGYTF.

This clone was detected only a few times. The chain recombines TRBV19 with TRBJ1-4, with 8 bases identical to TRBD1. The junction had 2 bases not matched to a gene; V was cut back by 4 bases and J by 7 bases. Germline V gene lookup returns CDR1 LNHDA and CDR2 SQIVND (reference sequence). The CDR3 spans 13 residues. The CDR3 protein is CASSTGGGEKLFF. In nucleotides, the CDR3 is TGTGCCAGTAGTACAGGGGGCGGTGAAAAACTGTTTTTT.

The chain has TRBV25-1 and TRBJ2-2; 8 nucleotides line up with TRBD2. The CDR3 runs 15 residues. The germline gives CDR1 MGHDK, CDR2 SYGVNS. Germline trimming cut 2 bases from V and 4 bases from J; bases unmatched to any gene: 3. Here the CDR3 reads CASSEEREPTGELFF. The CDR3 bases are TGTGCCAGCAGTGAAGAGCGGGAGCCCACCGGGGAGCTGTTTTTT.

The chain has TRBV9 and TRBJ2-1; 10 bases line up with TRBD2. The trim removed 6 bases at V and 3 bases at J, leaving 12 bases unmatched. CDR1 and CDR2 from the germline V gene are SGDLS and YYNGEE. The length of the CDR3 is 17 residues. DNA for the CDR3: TGTGCCAGCACACAGGGGCGAGGACTAGCGGACTACAATGAGCAGTTCTTC. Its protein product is CASTQGRGLADYNEQFF. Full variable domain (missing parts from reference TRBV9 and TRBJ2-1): DSGVTQTPKHLITATGQRVTLRCSPRSGDLSVYWYQQSLDQGLQFLIQYYNGEERAKGNILERFSAQQFPDLHSELNLSSLELGDSALYFCASTQGRGLADYNEQFFGPGTRLTVL.

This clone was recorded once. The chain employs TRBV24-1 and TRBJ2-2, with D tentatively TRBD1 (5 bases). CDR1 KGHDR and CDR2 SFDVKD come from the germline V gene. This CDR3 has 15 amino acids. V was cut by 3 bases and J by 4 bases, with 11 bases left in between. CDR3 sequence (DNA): TGTGCCACCAGTGATCCTGACAGACTCACCGGGGAGCTGTTTTTT. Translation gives CATSDPDRLTGELFF.

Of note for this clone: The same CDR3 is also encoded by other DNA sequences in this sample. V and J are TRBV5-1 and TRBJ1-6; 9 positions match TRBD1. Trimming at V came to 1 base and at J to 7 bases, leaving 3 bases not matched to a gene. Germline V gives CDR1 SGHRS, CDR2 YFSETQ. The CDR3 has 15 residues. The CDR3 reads CASSLRTGVNSPLHF. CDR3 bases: TGCGCCAGCAGCTTGAGGACAGGGGTCAATTCACCCCTCCACTTT.

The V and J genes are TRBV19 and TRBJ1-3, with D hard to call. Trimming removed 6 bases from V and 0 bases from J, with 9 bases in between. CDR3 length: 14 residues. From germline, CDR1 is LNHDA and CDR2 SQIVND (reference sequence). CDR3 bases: TGTGCCAGTAGGGCCACCAACTCTGGAAACACCATATATTTT. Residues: CASRATNSGNTIYF.

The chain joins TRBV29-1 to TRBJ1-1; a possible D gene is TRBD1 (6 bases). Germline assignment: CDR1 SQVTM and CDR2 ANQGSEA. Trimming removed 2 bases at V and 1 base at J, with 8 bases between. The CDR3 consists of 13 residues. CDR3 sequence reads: CSVEYRENTEAFF. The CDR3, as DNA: TGCAGCGTTGAATACAGGGAGAACACTGAAGCTTTCTTT.

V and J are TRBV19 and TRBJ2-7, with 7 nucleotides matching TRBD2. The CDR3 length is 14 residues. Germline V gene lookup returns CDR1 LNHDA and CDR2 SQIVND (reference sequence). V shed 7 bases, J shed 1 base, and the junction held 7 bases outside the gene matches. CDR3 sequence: CASNDRAGSYEQYF. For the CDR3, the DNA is TGTGCCAGTAACGATCGAGCGGGATCCTACGAGCAGTACTTC. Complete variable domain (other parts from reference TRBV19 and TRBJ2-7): DGGITQSPKYLFRKEGQNVTLSCEQNLNHDAMYWYRQDPGQGLRLIYYSQIVNDFQKGDIAEGYSVSREKKESFPLTVTSAQKNPTAFYLCASNDRAGSYEQYFGPGTRLTVT.

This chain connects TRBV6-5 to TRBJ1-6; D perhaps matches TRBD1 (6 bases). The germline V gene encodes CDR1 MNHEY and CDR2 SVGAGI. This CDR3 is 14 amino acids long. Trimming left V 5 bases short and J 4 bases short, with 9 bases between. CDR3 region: CASSQTGYNSPLHF. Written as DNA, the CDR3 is TGTGCCAGCAGTCAAACAGGGTATAATTCACCCCTCCACTTT.